This TCR beta chain was sequenced in a study of immune evolution from preneoplasia to lung adenocarcinoma (dated by TCRdb to the early 2020s). Looking at the study overall: HLA loss of heterozygosity was seen in approximately 6.7%, 15% and 36% of AIS, MIA and ADC lesions, and in no AAH lesions. Resected precursor lesions (AAH, AIS, MIA) and invasive adenocarcinomas were compared against paired morphologically normal lung tissue. The overall cohort comprised 53 patients with pulmonary nodules who underwent surgical resection. Immune contexture across lung adenocarcinoma precursors and invasive adenocarcinoma was profiled using immune gene expression, TCR sequencing and multiplex immunofluorescence. POLYSOLVER was used to infer Class I HLA alleles from exome data, and LOHHLA was used to detect allele-specific HLA loss. Sample size was determined by specimen availability and not by a prior power calculation. The immune data were integrated with whole exome sequencing and methylation data obtained from the same cohort of nodules. It was reported in the study that more than 85 samples were used for TCR sequencing. TCR sequencing data came from 45 to 60 patients. The study at large found these results: Normal lung had the highest top T cell clone frequencies, and these frequencies appeared to fall progressively from AAH through AIS, MIA and invasive adenocarcinoma. Findings were based on association rather than direct causation; larger cohorts with long-term follow-up and longitudinal biopsies were deemed needed. Clonality was highest in normal lung, while later-stage lesions appeared to show lower clonality but higher T cell density and diversity. The highest T cell clonality was observed in KRAS-mutant nodules compared with EGFR-mutant or double wild-type lesions. Because all patients came from Japan and China, whether the findings apply to Western populations was uncertain.

TCR beta CDR3 regions were sequenced from DNA using the immunoSEQ hsTCRbeta Kit. The paper's processing steps were these. The ImmunoSEQ Analyzer was used to analyse the TCR sequencing data. T cell clonality was calculated on productive rearrangements as 1 minus Pielou's evenness. The inverse Simpson index, applied to productive templates, was used to measure T cell diversity. T cell density was defined as TCR beta template counts normalized to usable DNA, with usable DNA estimated by amplification and sequencing of housekeeping genes. Two-sided Kruskal-Wallis tests were used to compare TCR metrics between histologic stages. What TCRdb holds here is the immuneACCESS table cut down to in-frame rearrangements. Part of the clones is not present; checked against another copy, under half of the missing clones reflect an unresolved V gene, and the others are unexplained. V and J calls and clone size are as listed in that table; D and trimming were resolved from the DNA. Present in this sample are 4,300 or so clones, around 87% of which were seen just once. The ten biggest clones cover 3% to 4% of the sample.

Between the mid-2010s and the late 2010s, the patients underwent resection in either Japan or China. Two lung cancer pathologists independently reviewed H&E slides to confirm the histologic diagnosis of every case. To enrich premalignant or tumor cells for nucleic acid extraction, macro-dissection was performed after pathologic assessment. FFPE tissue was used for DNA isolation with the AllPrep DNA/RNA FFPE Kit. CDR1 and CDR2 were assigned from the germline V gene as SGHRS and YFSETQ. V is trimmed back by 0 bases and J by 8 bases, and the junction contains 9 bases that no gene match accounts for. The CDR3 runs 15 residues from the cysteine to the phenylalanine. Only the CDR3 region is kept as DNA, spanning 45 bases read in frame from base 1. Points on this clone: What this receptor recognizes is not known. One base away there is no much larger clone; base qualities are not given.

The sequenced sample was FFPE invasive lung adenocarcinoma tissue. Per the publication, the cell subset or site label means: frankly invasive lung adenocarcinoma (ADC). The chain is made from TRBV5-1 and TRBJ1-2; 8 central bases correspond to TRBD1. The TCR originated in a person between 45 and 65 years old with lung adenocarcinoma. The DNA reads TGCGCCAGCAGCTTGGGGTATCAGGGGGCGTCCGGCTACACCTTC. Translated, it gives CASSLGYQGASGYTF.